The TCR beta chain described here comes from a study of cytomegalovirus exposure and HLA in healthy donors. Notes on the study in general: Sequencing had likely introduced a cluster of highly shared sequence variants as an artifact. Presence/absence analyses assumed roughly uniform sequencing depth across donors.

PCR was performed using 60 Vbeta and 13 Jbeta primers. TCRdb's table, derived via immunoSEQ multiplex PCR, lists solely in-frame clones and lacks some. The sample holds fewer than 150,000 clones; 60% to 80% are singletons and the top ten take roughly 1.2%. The table lists this clone with a count of one. Its cognate antigen is unknown. This CDR3 is also generated by other DNA sequences in the sample. This CDR3 spans 13 amino acids. Germline V gives CDR1 SNHLY, CDR2 FYNNEI. V lost 6 bases, J lost 2 bases, and 3 bases stayed unmatched. This chain connects TRBV2 to TRBJ2-5; 7 bases line up with TRBD1. This TCR was sampled from a man in his fifties or sixties in good health and CMV-seronegative. Sequencing was carried out using PBMCs. CDR3 nucleotide sequence: TGTGCCAGCAGGGGGACAGTACAAGAGACCCAGTACTTC. This translates into CASRGTVQETQYF.